Each of the 28 T cell receptor beta chains below was sequenced from the same sample in a study of identical twins. TCRdb ran MiXCR on the 5' RACE reads and lists one entry per CDR3 protein. In the table there are approximately 620,000 distinct CDR3 sequences, over 8.5% of which are singletons. The same specimen was also included in a second study, on yellow fever vaccine responses in identical twins.

The sequenced sample was PBMCs. These receptors all stem from a woman under 30 in good health.

A remark on this clonotype: The conserved phenylalanine or tryptophan normally closing the CDR3 is absent here, so this likely arose from a read error. V usage is TRBV12-3 or TRBV12-4 and J usage is TRBJ2-5, with 9 bases matching TRBD2. J was trimmed by 2 bases and V by 1 base; bases with no gene match: 8. The CDR3 is made up of 17 amino acids. Here the CDR3 reads CASSLVGLAGVQETQYL. The CDR3 nucleotides are TGTGCCAGCAGTTTAGTGGGACTAGCAGGAGTTCAAGAGACCCAGTACCTC.

This chain joins TRBV7-3 and TRBJ2-3; the D gene is possibly TRBD1 (6 bases). Looked up from germline, CDR1 is SGHTA and CDR2 is FQGTGA. Trimming stripped 4 bases from V and 6 bases from J, with 11 bases between. The CDR3 sequence is 13 residues long. This chain's CDR3 is CASSSTGIDTQYF. DNA of the CDR3: TGTGCCAGCAGCTCCACAGGGATTGATACGCAGTATTTT. Full variable domain (rest looked up from reference TRBV7-3 and TRBJ2-3): GAGVSQTPSNKVTEKGKYVELRCDPISGHTALYWYRQSLGQGPEFLIYFQGTGAADDSGLPNDRFFAVRPEGSVSTLKIQRTERGDSAVYLCASSSTGIDTQYFGPGTRLTVL.

This clonotype has only a few counts. The chain combines TRBV24-1 with TRBJ2-3; 7 positions agree with TRBD2. Germline V gene data show CDR1 as KGHDR and CDR2 as SFDVKD. The CDR3 is made up of 16 amino acids. J lost 5 bases, V lost 2 bases, and 9 bases had no gene match. The CDR3 sequence: CATSDYGGRAVDTQYF. The DNA for the CDR3 is TGTGCCACCAGTGATTATGGCGGGAGAGCGGTAGATACGCAGTATTTT.

This clonotype was seen a few times. This sequence joins TRBV20-1 and TRBJ2-5; D not resolved. The germline CDR1 and CDR2 sequences are DFQATT and SNEGSKA (reference sequence). Trimming took off 0 bases at V and 3 bases at J, with 8 bases between the two ends. The CDR3 contains 13 residues. CDR3 nucleotides: TGCAGTGCTAGAGATTTTTACGAAGAGACCCAGTACTTC. This gives the protein CSARDFYEETQYF.

This chain connects TRBV3-1 to TRBJ2-5; no firm D call. The CDR3 consists of 15 residues. The V gene's germline CDR1 is LGHDT and CDR2 YNNKEL (reference sequence). Trimming took 0 bases from V and 2 from J, leaving 10 bases between them. CDR3 loop: CASSQDSAGQETQYF. CDR3 nucleotide sequence: TGTGCCAGCAGCCAAGATTCGGCAGGTCAAGAGACCCAGTACTTC.

A few counts support this clonotype. The J gene is TRBJ2-2, the V gene TRBV29-1; the D call may be TRBD1 or TRBD2 (5 bases each). Trimming took 4 bases from V and 2 from J, leaving 11 bases between them. CDR1 is SQVTM and CDR2 is ANQGSEA in the germline V gene. The CDR3 spans 14 residues. This CDR3 reads CSVASGSNTGELFF. CDR3 in DNA: TGCAGCGTTGCGTCAGGGAGTAACACCGGGGAGCTGTTTTTT.

This rearrangement joins TRBV7-9 to TRBJ2-2; D tentatively reads TRBD1 or TRBD2 (5 bases each). The CDR3 length is 16 residues. V lost 4 bases to trimming and J lost 8 bases, with 20 bases between them. Per germline, CDR1 SEHNR and CDR2 FQNEAQ (reference sequence). The CDR3 here is CASSSPGTDSPGELFF. In DNA, the CDR3 is TGTGCCAGCAGCTCTCCCGGGACGGACTCCCCGGGGGAGCTGTTTTTT.

This clonotype was seen only a few times. The chain recombines TRBV6-1 with TRBJ2-2; D call uncertain. Per germline, CDR1 MNHNS and CDR2 SASEGT. The germline V and J ends were trimmed by 8 bases and 3 bases, with 16 bases remaining between them. This CDR3 has 15 amino acids. The CDR3 DNA sequence: TGTGCCAGCGGCCACCCGGAACTGTACACCGGGGAGCTGTTTTTT. Residues: CASGHPELYTGELFF.

This clonotype was detected many times. This chain links TRBV4-1 with TRBJ2-5; TRBD1 matches 9 bases. V gave up 4 bases and J gave up 2 bases; unmatched junction bases: 8. Germline lookup yields CDR1 MGHRA and CDR2 YSYEKL. The CDR3 is 16 amino acids. The CDR3 loop reads CASSPQPGQGQETQYF. CDR3 nucleotides: TGCGCCAGCAGCCCCCAGCCGGGACAGGGTCAAGAGACCCAGTACTTC.

This chain connects TRBV20-1 to TRBJ2-7; 7 nucleotides align to TRBD2. The trim removed 3 bases at V and 3 bases at J, leaving 5 bases unmatched. The CDR3 spans 13 residues. Germline-derived CDR1 and CDR2 are DFQATT and SNEGSKA (reference sequence). For the CDR3, the DNA is TGCAGTGCTAGGGAGCGGGACCGCTACGAGCAGTACTTC. This gives the protein CSARERDRYEQYF.

In this sample, this clonotype turned up many times. The rearrangement links TRBV11-2 to TRBJ2-1; 9 bases are a match to TRBD2. Germline-derived CDR1 and CDR2 are SGHAT and FQNNGV. This CDR3 has 17 amino acids. The J segment lost 7 bases and the V segment lost 6 bases, leaving 16 bases of the junction unmatched. CDR3 sequence reads: CASSYITGTSPLNEQFF. DNA of the CDR3: TGTGCCAGCAGTTACATAACCGGGACTAGCCCGCTGAATGAGCAGTTCTTC.

The table lists this clonotype with many counts. V and J are TRBV20-1 and TRBJ2-3; 11 bases are a match to TRBD2. The CDR3 consists of 15 residues. The germline gives CDR1 DFQATT, CDR2 SNEGSKA (reference sequence). The V gene end was trimmed by 2 bases and the J gene end by 6 bases; junction bases not matched to a gene: 7. The CDR3 sequence is CSARLETSGKDTQYF. CDR3 bases: TGCAGTGCTAGACTTGAGACTAGCGGGAAGGATACGCAGTATTTT.

This clonotype was seen a handful of times. V is TRBV7-9 and J is TRBJ2-7; 11 bases are a match to TRBD2. V lost 5 bases to trimming and J lost 3 bases; unmatched junction nucleotides: 6. CDR3 length equals 15 residues. CDR1 and CDR2 from the germline V gene are SEHNR and FQNEAQ (reference sequence). CDR3 protein: CASSIGTSGNYEQYF. CDR3 nucleotides: TGTGCCAGCAGCATCGGGACTAGCGGAAACTACGAGCAGTACTTC.

In its sample, this clonotype was seen a few times. The rearrangement links TRBV7-9 to TRBJ2-7; 10 nucleotides agree with TRBD2. The CDR3 extends over 16 amino acids. With V trimmed by 4 bases and J by 3 bases, 9 bases remained unmatched. In germline, CDR1 is SEHNR, CDR2 FQNEAQ (reference sequence). The CDR3 loop reads CASSSLAGGTLYEQYF. The CDR3 coding sequence is TGTGCCAGCAGCTCCTTAGCGGGAGGTACTCTCTACGAGCAGTACTTC.

V gene TRBV7-2 combines with J gene TRBJ2-7; D unresolved. With 3 bases removed from V and 1 base from J, the gap between germline ends came to 13 bases. The CDR3 consists of 15 residues. The germline V gene encodes CDR1 SGHTA and CDR2 FQGNSA. CDR3 loop: CASSFYKGDSYEQYF. As DNA, the CDR3 is TGTGCCAGCAGCTTTTATAAAGGAGATTCCTACGAGCAGTACTTC.

Comments on this clonotype: Germline is not matched at one junction end, which may reflect a read error. This chain joins TRBV23-1 and TRBJ2-7; D might be TRBD1 (5 bases). TRBV23-1 qualifies as an ORF whose function is uncertain. The CDR3 runs to 15 residues. The CDR3 nucleotides read TGCACCAGCAGTCAAGTTCGACAGCAACCCTACGAGCAGTACTTC. This sequence encodes CTSSQVRQQPYEQYF.

V gene TRBV29-1 combines with J gene TRBJ1-2, with D possibly TRBD1 on 5 matching bases. V was pared by 4 bases and J by 2 bases, with 17 bases between. This CDR3 has 15 amino acids. The germline V gene has CDR1 SQVTM and CDR2 ANQGSEA. As DNA, the CDR3 is TGCAGCGTTGTTCGCCCGGCAGGGAACAACTATGGCTACACCTTC. Its translation is CSVVRPAGNNYGYTF.

This clonotype was recorded many times. V gene TRBV28 combines with J gene TRBJ1-2; maybe TRBD1 (6 bases). Germline CDR1 MDHEN, CDR2 SYDVKM. Trimming removed 3 bases from V and 6 bases from J, with 17 bases in between. This CDR3 comprises 15 residues. This chain's CDR3 is CASSFSTGRKNGYTF. The CDR3 DNA is TGTGCCAGCAGTTTTTCCACAGGGAGGAAGAATGGCTACACCTTC.

This chain uses TRBV12-3 or TRBV12-4 with TRBJ2-2; 8 bases are a match to TRBD1. The junction had 16 bases not matched to a gene; V was cut back by 8 bases and J by 5 bases. This CDR3 contains 17 residues. As DNA, the CDR3 is TGTGCCAGCCAACGCGACCGGGACAGGCCCCGGACCGGGGAGCTGTTTTTT. Protein: CASQRDRDRPRTGELFF.

The V and J genes are TRBV6-1 and TRBJ1-1; tentatively, D is TRBD1 (5 bases). This CDR3 spans 15 amino acids. V was pared by 5 bases and J by 3 bases, with 16 bases between. Germline V CDR1 and CDR2: MNHNS, SASEGT. The CDR3 loop reads CASSRVGRGDTEAFF. The CDR3 coding sequence is TGTGCCAGCAGTAGAGTAGGGCGAGGGGACACTGAAGCTTTCTTT.

This clonotype was observed many times. V and J are TRBV4-3 and TRBJ1-2, with D uncertain. V was pared by 0 bases and J by 0 bases, with 8 bases between. The CDR3 runs to 15 residues. Per the germline V gene, CDR1 is LGHNA and CDR2 is YSLEER. In DNA form, the CDR3 reads TGCGCCAGCAGCCAAGACCCCAGTACTAACTATGGCTACACCTTC. It translates to CASSQDPSTNYGYTF.

This clonotype was detected ten times or more. The rearrangement joins TRBV4-3 to TRBJ2-1, with D perhaps matching TRBD1 (5 bases). The V gene's germline CDR1 is LGHNA and CDR2 YSLEER. V dropped 2 bases and J dropped 10 bases, with 15 bases sitting between them. This CDR3 has 14 residues. CDR3 nucleotide sequence: TGCGCCAGCAGCCAATACACAGACAGACCGGAGCAGTTCTTC. Its protein product is CASSQYTDRPEQFF.

The CDR3 loop is CSARDSLRPGKNIQYF. DNA for the CDR3: TGCAGTGCTAGAGATAGCCTCCGGCCGGGCAAAAACATTCAGTACTTC. This chain uses TRBV20-1 with TRBJ2-4; no clear D. The CDR3 covers 16 residues. CDR1 is DFQATT and CDR2 is SNEGSKA in the germline V gene (reference sequence). V dropped 0 bases and J dropped 3 bases, with 15 bases sitting between them.

This clonotype showed up many times. The V gene is TRBV27, the J gene TRBJ2-3; 9 bases match TRBD1. Trimming removed 3 bases from V and 5 bases from J; junction bases left unmatched: 6. In germline, CDR1 is MNHEY, CDR2 SMNVEV (reference sequence). The CDR3 loop spans 15 amino acids. The CDR3, as DNA: TGTGCCAGCAGTTTTGGGGGACAGGGTGGAGATACGCAGTATTTT. Translation gives CASSFGGQGGDTQYF.

The genes are TRBV20-1 and TRBJ2-1, with 9 bases matching TRBD2. Per the germline V gene, CDR1 is DFQATT and CDR2 is SNEGSKA (reference sequence). The CDR3 is 14 amino acids. The ends lost 6 bases at V and 8 bases at J; junction bases unmatched: 11. The CDR3 spells CSAKPGTSKHEQFF. CDR3 DNA: TGCAGTGCGAAACCTGGGACTAGCAAGCATGAGCAGTTCTTC.

This clonotype was counted a few times. The chain combines TRBV5-1 with TRBJ2-5; D not certain. Looked up from germline, CDR1 is SGHRS and CDR2 is YFSETQ. Trimming shortened V by 4 bases and J by 3 bases, and 10 bases separated the two germline ends. CDR3 length equals 13 residues. This CDR3 is CASSVRLEETQYF. CDR3 DNA: TGCGCCAGCAGCGTCCGCCTGGAAGAGACCCAGTACTTC.

The V gene is TRBV28, the J gene TRBJ1-1; TRBD1 matches 9 bases. Germline values: CDR1 MDHEN, CDR2 SYDVKM. This CDR3 is 14 amino acids long. V lost 6 bases to trimming and J lost 5 bases; unmatched junction nucleotides: 7. This chain's CDR3 is CASSPQGAGTEAFF. CDR3 DNA: TGTGCCAGCAGCCCACAGGGGGCGGGTACTGAAGCTTTCTTT.

This clonotype has a handful of counts. The chain has TRBV11-2 and TRBJ1-6; TRBD1 matches 7 bases. Germline V gives CDR1 SGHAT, CDR2 FQNNGV. This CDR3 contains 15 residues. V lost 4 bases, J lost 10 bases, and 10 bases stayed unmatched. CDR3 sequence (DNA): TGTGCCAGCAGCTCAGCCGCAGGGGGAAACTCACCCCTCCACTTT. The encoded protein is CASSSAAGGNSPLHF.